This entry is about one T cell receptor beta chain. The antigen remains unidentified. This specimen belongs to a study of long-term antiretroviral therapy in people with HIV. Points from the study as a whole: Information on adherence to ART, viral resistance or therapy changes was unavailable. Dominating the repertoire at all time points were the clones that expanded before ART. HIV repertoire CDR3 lengths ranged less widely than those of controls.

Trimming shortened V by 1 base and J by 6 bases, and 13 bases separated the two germline ends. This CDR3 is 15 amino acids long. Germline V CDR1 and CDR2: SGHVS, FNYEAQ. The assay, immunoSEQ v3.0, was run at survey level. Per sample, sequencing targeted roughly 40,000-55,000 T-cell genomes. Sequenced by immunoSEQ multiplex PCR; TCRdb stores in-frame clones only, minus some. The table records some 20,000 clones, almost 95% of them present only once. The specimen comprised unsorted PBMCs, sampled 4.4 years after starting antiretroviral therapy. This clonotype was sampled from a woman in her forties or fifties with HIV. This chain uses TRBV7-6 with TRBJ2-1; TRBD2 is a possible D gene (6 bases). The CDR3 is CASSLEVSGGNEQFF. As DNA, the CDR3 is TGTGCCAGCAGCTTAGAGGTTAGCGGCGGCAATGAGCAGTTCTTC.